In this sample, the clone carrying this TCR beta chain turned up a few times. The antigen remains unidentified. No donor was unhealthy or non-Caucasian. MiXCR was run by TCRdb on the 5' RACE reads, yielding one entry per CDR3 protein. The sample has 1.5 million to 2 million distinct CDR3 sequences; 32% are singletons. The J segment lost 2 bases and the V segment lost 3 bases, leaving 1 base of the junction unmatched. The CDR3 sequence is 15 residues long. Germline V gives CDR1 DFQATT, CDR2 SNEGSKA (reference sequence). These data belong to a study of identical twins. General study findings and limits: Weaker excess twin sharing was observed in beta out-of-frame sequences. The models gave estimates that fell short of the out-of-frame TCR alpha sharing seen in monozygotic twins. Out-of-frame alpha sequences shared between twins exhibited an excess of low generation probability.

This clonotype was obtained from a newborn girl in good health. The chain couples TRBV20-1 to TRBJ2-6; 10 bases line up with TRBD1. The specimen was cord blood. The CDR3 DNA reads TGCAGTGCTAGGACAGGGGGCGCTGGGGCCAACGTCCTGACTTTC. Its protein product is CSARTGGAGANVLTF.